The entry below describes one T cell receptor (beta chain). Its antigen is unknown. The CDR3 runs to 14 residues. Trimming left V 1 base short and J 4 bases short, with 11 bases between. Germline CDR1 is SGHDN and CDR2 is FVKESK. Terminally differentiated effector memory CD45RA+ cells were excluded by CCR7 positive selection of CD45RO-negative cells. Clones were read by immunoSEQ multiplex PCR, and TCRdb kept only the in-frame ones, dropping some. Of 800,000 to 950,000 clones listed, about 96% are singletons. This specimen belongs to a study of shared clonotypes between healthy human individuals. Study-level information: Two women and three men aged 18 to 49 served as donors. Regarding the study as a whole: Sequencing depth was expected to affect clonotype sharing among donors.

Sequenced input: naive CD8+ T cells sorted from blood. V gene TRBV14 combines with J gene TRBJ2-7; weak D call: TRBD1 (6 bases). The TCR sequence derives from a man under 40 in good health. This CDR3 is CASSQGWQGYEQYF. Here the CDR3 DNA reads TGTGCCAGCAGCCAAGGTTGGCAGGGGTACGAGCAGTACTTC.